The next 21 T cell receptor beta chains were all read from a single sample in a study of breast tumors, draining lymph nodes, adjacent tissues listed by TCRdb under 2016. The protocol used for the library was multiplex PCR. Reads for this sample came from an Illumina HiSeq 2000. TCRdb passed the public sequencing reads through fastp at Q25 and MiXCR, retaining productive beta sequences. A single entry per CDR3 protein holds the most common genes and DNA from its merged rows. The sample yields 50,000 to 55,000 distinct CDR3 sequences; around 40% were counted once. Clones ranked in the top ten supply 10% to 13% of the sample. The specimen was breast tumor tissue. These receptors were collected from a female donor with breast cancer. Some clones in this sample may be carry-over from other donors' samples.

This clonotype was recorded only once. At one end, the junction sequence differs from germline, possibly due to a read error. This chain links TRBV2 with TRBJ1-5; no reliable D call. The CDR3 is 16 residues long. Germline lookup yields CDR1 SNHLY and CDR2 FYNNEI. CDR3 DNA: TGTGCCAGCAGGCAAGCAGAGGGTTCTAGCAATCAGCCCCAGCATTTC. Translating it yields CASRQAEGSSNQPQHF.

This clonotype was counted many times. Being one base from a much bigger clone, this may be a read error. V usage is TRBV6-2 or TRBV6-3 and J usage is TRBJ2-7; D is unresolved. This CDR3 has 15 residues. Trimming stripped 5 bases from V and 1 base from J, with 15 bases between. Germline values: CDR1 MNHEY, CDR2 SVGEGT. CDR3 residues: CASSPLHLGSYEQYF. For the CDR3, the DNA is TGTGCCAGCAGTCCTTTGCACCTCGGGTCCTACGAGCAGTACTTC.

Concerning this clonotype: Given a much more abundant clone one base away, this may be a read error. The chain couples TRBV6-2 or TRBV6-3 to TRBJ2-3, with 8 bases identical to TRBD2. From germline, CDR1 is MNHEY and CDR2 SVGEGT. Trimming took 7 bases from V and 8 from J; bases not matched to a gene: 11. The CDR3 contains 14 residues. The CDR3 spells CASTHPGGRSTQYF. The CDR3 bases are TGTGCCAGCACCCATCCGGGCGGGAGGAGTACGCAGTATTTT.

The chain links TRBV25-1 to TRBJ1-2; 9 nucleotides agree with TRBD1. Germline values: CDR1 MGHDK, CDR2 SYGVNS. This CDR3 is 16 amino acids long. Trimming removed 3 bases from V and 8 bases from J; junction bases left unmatched: 13. The CDR3 reads CASSDQSGTGISGYTF. CDR3 nucleotides: TGTGCCAGCAGTGACCAATCCGGGACAGGGATCTCCGGCTACACCTTC.

This clonotype was observed many times. The chain employs TRBV9 and TRBJ2-5; D gene uncertain. Trimming took 0 bases from V and 5 from J, leaving 11 bases between them. CDR3 length: 14 residues. Per the germline V gene, CDR1 is SGDLS and CDR2 is YYNGEE. In nucleotides, the CDR3 is TGTGCCAGCAGCGTAGGACCCCTTGGGGAGACCCAGTACTTC. It codes for CASSVGPLGETQYF.

The gene calls are TRBV20-1 and TRBJ2-1; D uncertain. Germline V gives CDR1 DFQATT, CDR2 SNEGSKA (reference sequence). The ends were cut back, 8 bases at V and 0 bases at J, with 17 bases in the middle. The CDR3 totals 15 residues. The CDR3 region has the DNA TGCAGTTCGAGAGTCCCCTTGAGCTCCTACAATGAGCAGTTCTTC. Amino acid sequence: CSSRVPLSSYNEQFF.

Turning to this clonotype: It may be a read error: a sequence one base away is much more abundant. The gene calls are TRBV6-6 and TRBJ2-1, with 11 bases identical to TRBD2. The CDR3 covers 15 residues. Germline V gene data show CDR1 as MNHNY and CDR2 as SVGAGI (reference sequence). V lost 5 bases and J lost 9; bases outside the gene matches: 9. This CDR3 reads CASSHTSGRSLEQFF. Written as DNA, the CDR3 is TGTGCCAGCAGTCACACTAGCGGGAGATCTCTTGAGCAGTTCTTC.

The chain couples TRBV5-1 to TRBJ2-1; D possibly corresponds to TRBD2 (6 bases). With 4 bases removed from V and 8 bases from J, the gap between germline ends came to 22 bases. The CDR3 totals 16 residues. Germline V gene sequence: CDR1 SGHRS, CDR2 YFSETQ. The CDR3, as DNA: TGCGCCAGCAGCCAAAGCGGCGGAACCCCGGGGGATGAGCAGTTCTTC. This sequence encodes CASSQSGGTPGDEQFF.

Points on this clonotype: This likely comes from a read error, as the CDR3 has no conserved phenylalanine or tryptophan at its end. This chain connects TRBV7-3 to TRBJ2-5; 12 nucleotides match TRBD2. The germline CDR1 and CDR2 sequences are SGHTA and FQGTGA. Trimming took 5 bases from V and 4 from J; bases not matched to a gene: 5. The CDR3 is made up of 15 amino acids. The chain's CDR3 is CASSPKGLAGETQYL. For the CDR3, the DNA is TGTGCCAGCAGCCCCAAGGGACTAGCGGGAGAGACCCAGTACTTA.

This clonotype has only one observation. The chain has TRBV20-1 and TRBJ2-7; 9 bases are a match to TRBD2. Germline values: CDR1 DFQATT, CDR2 SNEGSKA (reference sequence). Trimming took 0 bases from V and 2 from J; bases not matched to a gene: 5. The CDR3 is 15 amino acids. This CDR3 reads CSARDRVAGAYEQYF. In DNA, the CDR3 is TGCAGTGCTAGAGATCGGGTAGCGGGAGCCTACGAGCAGTACTTC.

This clonotype was picked up one time. The CDR3 reads CSARDGGLYIYF. Written as DNA, the CDR3 is TGCAGTGCTAGAGATGGGGGTTTATACATATATTTT. V is TRBV20-1 and J is TRBJ1-3; TRBD1 is a possible D gene (5 bases). The V gene lost 0 bases and the J gene lost 12 bases, with 12 bases spanning the gap. Germline-derived CDR1 and CDR2 are DFQATT and SNEGSKA (reference sequence). The CDR3 loop spans 12 amino acids.

This clonotype was counted a single time. This clone may be a read error of a much larger clone one base away. Because the CDR3 is missing its conserved closing phenylalanine or tryptophan, this is likely a read error. The chain combines TRBV11-2 with TRBJ2-3; TRBD1 matches at 8 bases. The CDR3 extends over 15 amino acids. CDR1 and CDR2 from the germline V gene are SGHAT and FQNNGV. The CDR3: CASGLIQGALDTQYY. Written as DNA, the CDR3 is TGTGCCAGCGGCTTAATCCAGGGGGCCTTGGATACGCAGTATTAT.

There are many counts of this clonotype. The rearrangement joins TRBV7-8 to TRBJ2-7, with TRBD2 matching over 9 bases. V lost 0 bases and J lost 4; bases outside the gene matches: 7. CDR1 and CDR2 (germline): SGHVS, FQNEAQ. This CDR3 is 16 amino acids long. Here the CDR3 reads CASSLAQSTSGYEQYF. Here the CDR3 DNA reads TGTGCCAGCAGCTTAGCCCAATCGACTAGCGGTTACGAGCAGTACTTC. Full variable domain (remainder filled in from reference TRBV7-8 and TRBJ2-7): GAGVSQSPRYKVAKRGQDVALRCDPISGHVSLFWYQQALGQGPEFLTYFQNEAQLDKSGLPSDRFFAERPEGSVSTLKIQRTQQEDSAVYLCASSLAQSTSGYEQYFGPGTRLTVT.

The chain combines TRBV7-3 with TRBJ2-7, with TRBD2 matching over 7 bases. The CDR3 contains 16 residues. Losses at the gene ends were 9 bases for V and 3 bases for J; bases not matched to a gene: 17. Per the germline V gene, CDR1 is SGHTA and CDR2 is FQGTGA. CDR3 in DNA: TGTGCCAGGGGCCTCAATTTCCCGGGACTATGCTACGAGCAGTACTTC. It yields the protein CARGLNFPGLCYEQYF. The full variable domain, completed using reference TRBV7-3 and TRBJ2-7, is GAGVSQTPSNKVTEKGKYVELRCDPISGHTALYWYRQSLGQGPEFLIYFQGTGAADDSGLPNDRFFAVRPEGSVSTLKIQRTERGDSAVYLCARGLNFPGLCYEQYFGPGTRLTVT.

This clonotype is labeled as medium-sized. V and J are TRBV12-3 or TRBV12-4 and TRBJ1-2; D is possibly TRBD1 (6 bases). This CDR3 has 13 residues. Trimming took off 6 bases at V and 2 bases at J, with 10 bases between the two ends. This chain's CDR3 is CASSKGENYGYTF. The CDR3 DNA follows: TGTGCCAGCAGCAAGGGGGAGAACTATGGCTACACCTTC.

In its sample, this clonotype was seen many times. An end of the junction differs from the germline gene, which may be a read error. The rearrangement joins TRBV6-6 to TRBJ1-5; D possibly corresponds to TRBD1 (6 bases). The CDR3 contains 16 residues. Germline V CDR1 and CDR2: MNHNY, SVGAGI (reference sequence). The CDR3 loop reads CASSHSAGDSNQPQHF. In DNA, the CDR3 is TGTGCCAGCAGTCACTCGGCAGGGGATAGCAATCAGCCCCAGCATTTT.

This clonotype was recorded many times. A much larger clone sits a single nucleotide away, making a read error possible. The chain links TRBV9 to TRBJ2-7, with D possibly being TRBD2 (5 bases). The CDR3 has 14 residues. Germline CDR1 is SGDLS and CDR2 is YYNGEE. The CDR3: CASSPGLSSYEQSF. The CDR3 DNA reads TGTGCCAGCAGCCCAGGACTCAGCTCCTACGAGCAGTCCTTC.

Regarding this clonotype: A junction boundary mismatches the germline segment, possibly from a read error. This rearrangement joins TRBV20-1 to TRBJ1-5, with D hard to call. The CDR3 has 11 amino acids. Germline CDR1 DFQATT, CDR2 SNEGSKA (reference sequence). The CDR3 sequence is CSARDRVAGNF. As DNA, the CDR3 is TGCAGTGCTAGAGATCGGGTAGCGGGAAATTTT.

This sequence joins TRBV2 and TRBJ1-4; D gene ambiguous. Germline V gene sequence: CDR1 SNHLY, CDR2 FYNNEI. CDR3 length equals 15 residues. The V gene lost 2 bases and the J gene lost 10 bases, with 17 bases spanning the gap. The CDR3 sequence: CASSEISSGKGKLFF. The CDR3 nucleotides read TGTGCCAGCAGTGAAATAAGTTCGGGGAAGGGAAAACTGTTTTTT.

Of note for this clonotype: A single base separates this from a much larger clone, so it may be a read error. The chain links TRBV20-1 to TRBJ2-5; 9 bases are shared with TRBD2. Germline-derived CDR1 and CDR2 are DFQATT and SNEGSKA (reference sequence). The CDR3 is 14 amino acids. The V gene end was trimmed by 2 bases and the J gene end by 7 bases; junction bases not matched to a gene: 8. The CDR3 DNA reads as TGCAGTGCTAGACCCTATAGCGGGAGTGCGACCCAGTACTTC. Translating gives CSARPYSGSATQYF.

In the case of this clonotype: One base away lies a much larger clone, so this may be a sequencing read error. The rearrangement joins TRBV6-1 to TRBJ2-3; 11 positions agree with TRBD2. Germline values: CDR1 MNHNS, CDR2 SASEGT. The CDR3 is 17 residues long. V dropped 5 bases and J dropped 5; count of bases not matched to a gene: 12. Written as DNA, the CDR3 is TGTGCCAGCAGTCAATATAGCGGGAGGGCCAGAGTAGATACGCAGTATTTT. The encoded protein is CASSQYSGRARVDTQYF.